The entry below describes one T cell receptor beta chain. Its antigen is currently not known. Sequencing took place on an Illumina HiSeq 2000. TCR beta cDNA libraries were prepared using 5'RACE template switching, which introduced a universal primer site and unique molecular identifiers. Synthesis of cDNA was primed from the TCR beta constant segment and was followed by two consecutive PCR amplification steps. In the authors' own workflow: MIGEC was used to demultiplex reads and group reads by UMI, and MiTCR was used to assemble and quantify clonotypes. To exclude erroneous sequences, any TCR cDNA sequence not supported by at least two reads was discarded. The tcR package was used for downstream repertoire analysis, and clonotypes were matched across fractions by CDR3 nucleotide sequence plus V segment. VDJmatch was used to annotate antigen specificity against VDJdb, with one amino acid substitution allowed in CDR3. The reads underwent TCRdb reprocessing, giving one record for each CDR3 protein sequence and no DNA. The V and J calls, along with clone size, are taken from TCRdb and not from the paper's own processing. The sample's table covers 550,000 to 600,000 distinct CDR3 sequences. The top ten clones comprise around 4% of the sample.

These data are taken from a study of T cells expressing NK-cell markers (TCRdb year 2020). Background for the entire study: Eight or nine donors provided sorted CD3+CD56+NKG2C+, CD3+CD56+NKG2C- and CD3+CD56-NKG2C+ T-cell subsets, whose TCR beta-chain repertoires were profiled. The libraries were sequenced on Illumina HiSeq 2000/2500, MiSeq or NextSeq, producing 2 x 150 bp reads. Most of the eight sequenced donors were HCMV-seropositive and one was HCMV-seronegative. The study sequenced eight donors, all healthy volunteers chosen at random: three men and five women.

What the authors observed across the whole study: Those dominant clonotypes were again the most abundant among CD3+CD56-NKG2C+ cells in a few donors, at about 28.3-60.1%. Whether the expanded NKG2C-expressing T cell clones were specific for HCMV antigens was left unclear. In six donors, the dominant CD3+CD56+NKG2C+ clonotypes were found to rank among the top 10 CD8+ clonotypes and to make up about 1.0-7.5% of CD8+ T cells.

HCMV-specific IgG was detected in serum with a commercial ELISA kit to determine HCMV serostatus. Peripheral blood mononuclear cells were isolated from blood by Ficoll density gradient centrifugation. The sequence derives from a man between 18 and 29 years old in good health. Donor details come from another sample of the same person, matched by shared clones. Sequenced sample: blood T cells: a sorted CD56 or NKG2C T cell subset, CD4+ or CD8+ T cells, or bulk PBMC T cells (not recorded which).

CDR3 region: CAWSPLYQGLKSNQPQHF. This receptor chain uses TRBV30 and TRBJ1-5; TCRdb proposes TRBD1, but this gene call is untestable without DNA. The CDR3 runs 18 amino acids, cysteine and phenylalanine included. Only the protein is on record. CDR1 and CDR2, per the germline V gene (reference sequence), are GTSNPN and SVGIG.